This TCR beta chain was documented in a study of T cell responses to AZD1222 COVID-19 vaccine. About this clone: Its antigen is unidentified.

CDR1 is KGHSH and CDR2 is LQKENI in the germline V gene. V shed 8 bases, J shed 7 bases, and the junction held 11 bases outside the gene matches. The CDR3 covers 14 residues. Repertoires were generated with immunoSEQ multiplex PCR, while TCRdb's copy carries only in-frame clones and drops some. The sample shows about 120,000 clones, roughly nine tenths of them seen only once. Findings and caveats of the study: The peak T cell response came first, and repertoires were sampled only after it.

Sequenced material: peripheral blood, taken on day 0 of AZD1222 vaccination. The genes are TRBV18 and TRBJ2-1; 7 bases match TRBD1. This clonotype was sampled from an adult in good health. This CDR3 reads CASGGQGEWNEQFF. The CDR3 DNA follows: TGTGCCAGCGGCGGCCAGGGGGAGTGGAATGAGCAGTTCTTC.